This entry concerns a single T cell receptor (beta chain). The record originates from a study of OX40 agonist ivuxolimab in advanced cancers. V was cut by 8 bases and J by 5 bases, with 15 bases left in between. Germline V gene sequence: CDR1 MDHEN, CDR2 SYDVKM. The length of the CDR3 is 13 residues. The repertoire was sequenced with immunoSEQ multiplex PCR; TCRdb's copy has only in-frame clones and lacks some. Among about 50,000 clones listed, approximately 86% were seen once. The source material was CD4+ or CD8+ T cells sorted from blood, sampled in a trial of the OX40 agonist ivuxolimab. The TCR originated in an adult with an advanced solid tumor such as melanoma, head and neck, liver or kidney cancer. This chain links TRBV28 with TRBJ1-1, with D possibly matching TRBD1 (6 bases). CDR3 DNA sequence: TGTGCCAGCCTAGGAGGGGGGAGGACTGAAGCTTTCTTT. It encodes CASLGGGRTEAFF. Full variable domain (missing parts from reference TRBV28 and TRBJ1-1): DVKVTQSSRYLVKRTGEKVFLECVQDMDHENMFWYRQDPGLGLRLIYFSYDVKMKEKGDIPEGYSVSREKKERFSLILESASTNQTSMYLCASLGGGRTEAFFGQGTRLTVV.